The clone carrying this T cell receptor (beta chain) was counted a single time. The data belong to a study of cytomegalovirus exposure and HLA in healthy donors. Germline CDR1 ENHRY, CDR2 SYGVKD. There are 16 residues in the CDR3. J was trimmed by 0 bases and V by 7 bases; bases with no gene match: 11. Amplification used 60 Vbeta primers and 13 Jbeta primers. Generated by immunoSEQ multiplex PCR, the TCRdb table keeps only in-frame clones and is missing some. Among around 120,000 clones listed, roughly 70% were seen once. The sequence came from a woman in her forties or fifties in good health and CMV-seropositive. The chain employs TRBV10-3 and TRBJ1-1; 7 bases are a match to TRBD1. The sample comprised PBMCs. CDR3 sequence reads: CAIKTGIGGMNTEAFF. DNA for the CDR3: TGTGCCATCAAGACAGGGATAGGAGGAATGAACACTGAAGCTTTCTTT.